This T cell receptor (beta chain) was profiled in a study of control samples from healthy donors and cancer patients. The method was immunoSEQ multiplex PCR; TCRdb's version includes in-frame clones alone and lacks a portion of them. The repertoire includes about 86,000 clones, approximately 95% of them detected once, and about 1.5% sits in the top ten. This clonotype was sampled from a woman in her twenties or thirties in good health. Sequencing was performed on blood.

Here the CDR3 reads CASSLFSRTDSTDTQYF. As DNA, the CDR3 is TGTGCCAGCAGCTTATTTAGTCGCACGGATAGCACAGATACGCAGTATTTT. The chain is built from TRBV7-3 and TRBJ2-3; no firm D call. Germline V lookup: CDR1 SGHTA, CDR2 FQGTGA. V gave up 2 bases and J gave up 0 bases, with 15 bases separating them. There are 17 residues in the CDR3. Full variable domain (outside the CDR3, taken from reference TRBV7-3 and TRBJ2-3): GAGVSQTPSNKVTEKGKYVELRCDPISGHTALYWYRQSLGQGPEFLIYFQGTGAADDSGLPNDRFFAVRPEGSVSTLKIQRTERGDSAVYLCASSLFSRTDSTDTQYFGPGTRLTVL.